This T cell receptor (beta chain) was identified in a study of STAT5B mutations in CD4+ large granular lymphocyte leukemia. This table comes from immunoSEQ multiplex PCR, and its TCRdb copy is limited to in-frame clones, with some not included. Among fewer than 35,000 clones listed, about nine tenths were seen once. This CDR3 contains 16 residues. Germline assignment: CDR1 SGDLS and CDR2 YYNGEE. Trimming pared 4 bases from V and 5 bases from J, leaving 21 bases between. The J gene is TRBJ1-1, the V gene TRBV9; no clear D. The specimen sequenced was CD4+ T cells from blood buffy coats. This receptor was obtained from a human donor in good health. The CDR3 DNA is TGTGCCAGCAGCCTCTACCCCCTGGGATCGTCGACTGAAGCTTTCTTT. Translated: CASSLYPLGSSTEAFF.